The 3 T cell receptor beta chains presented below share a single source sample, sequenced in a study of T cell changes during pregnancy in multiple sclerosis. Sequencing used immunoSEQ multiplex PCR; TCRdb keeps in-frame clones, though not all of them. Of about 72,000 clones detected, approximately 90% appear once; the ten largest clones hold 1.5% to 2%. Here the sequenced sample was peripheral blood, taken in the first trimester of pregnancy. Source of these receptors: a female donor in good health, enrolled as a control in a pregnancy study.

J is TRBJ2-7 and V is TRBV28; 8 positions match TRBD2. The CDR3 totals 14 residues. V was clipped by 3 bases and J by 2 bases; unmatched bases: 3. Looked up from germline, CDR1 is MDHEN and CDR2 is SYDVKM. CDR3 in amino acids: CASSLIGGAYEQYF. The CDR3 DNA reads TGTGCCAGCAGTTTGATCGGGGGGGCCTACGAGCAGTACTTC.

The chain links TRBV14 to TRBJ2-3; a possible D gene is TRBD1 (6 bases). This CDR3 region has 15 residues. Germline lookup yields CDR1 SGHDN and CDR2 FVKESK. V was shortened by 4 bases and J by 3 bases, with 14 bases between the two germline ends. The CDR3 DNA sequence: TGTGCCAGCAGCCCCTGGGTGGGGGCTACAGATACGCAGTATTTT. It is translated as CASSPWVGATDTQYF.

The chain couples TRBV29-1 to TRBJ2-7, with D perhaps TRBD2 (6 bases). Germline assignment: CDR1 SQVTM and CDR2 ANQGSEA. The CDR3 is 18 amino acids. Deletions cut 6 bases from V and 3 bases from J, with 30 bases between. CDR3 residues: CSVGWGSGLAGPGYEQYF. Written as DNA, the CDR3 is TGCAGCGTGGGGTGGGGGTCAGGTCTGGCGGGGCCGGGCTACGAGCAGTACTTC.